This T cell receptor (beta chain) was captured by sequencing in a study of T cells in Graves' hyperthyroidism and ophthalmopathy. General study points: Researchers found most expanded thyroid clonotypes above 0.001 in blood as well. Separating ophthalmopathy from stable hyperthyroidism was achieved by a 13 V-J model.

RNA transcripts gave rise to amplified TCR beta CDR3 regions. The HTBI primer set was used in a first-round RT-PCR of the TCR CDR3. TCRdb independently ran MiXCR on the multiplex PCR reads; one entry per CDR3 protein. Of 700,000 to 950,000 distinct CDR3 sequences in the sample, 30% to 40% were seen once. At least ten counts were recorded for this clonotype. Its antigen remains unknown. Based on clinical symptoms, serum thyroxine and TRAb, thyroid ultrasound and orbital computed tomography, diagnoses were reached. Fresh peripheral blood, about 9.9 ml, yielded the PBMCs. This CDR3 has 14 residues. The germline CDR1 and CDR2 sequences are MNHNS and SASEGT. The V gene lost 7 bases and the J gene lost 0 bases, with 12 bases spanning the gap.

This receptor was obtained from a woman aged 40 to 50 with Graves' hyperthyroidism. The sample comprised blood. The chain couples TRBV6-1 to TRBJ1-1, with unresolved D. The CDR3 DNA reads TGTGCCAGCACTCTCCTACGGTTGAACACTGAAGCTTTCTTT. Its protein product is CASTLLRLNTEAFF.